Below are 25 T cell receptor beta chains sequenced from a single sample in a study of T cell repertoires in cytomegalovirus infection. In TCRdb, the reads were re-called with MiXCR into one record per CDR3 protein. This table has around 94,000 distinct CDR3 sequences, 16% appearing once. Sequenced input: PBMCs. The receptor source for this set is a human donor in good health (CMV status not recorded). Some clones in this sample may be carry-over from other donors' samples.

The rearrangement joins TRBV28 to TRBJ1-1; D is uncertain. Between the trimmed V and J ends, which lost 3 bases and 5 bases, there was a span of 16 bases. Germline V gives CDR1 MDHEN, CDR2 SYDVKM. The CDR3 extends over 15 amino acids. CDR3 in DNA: TGTGCCAGCAGTTTCGCCGTTAGGGCCGGGACTGAAGCTTTCTTT. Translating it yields CASSFAVRAGTEAFF.

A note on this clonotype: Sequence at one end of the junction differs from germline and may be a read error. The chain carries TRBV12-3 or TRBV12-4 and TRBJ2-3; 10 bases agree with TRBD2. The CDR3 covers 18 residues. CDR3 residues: CASNLPPPSGGRTDTQYF. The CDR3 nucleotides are TGTGCCAGCAATTTACCCCCCCCTAGCGGGGGACGCACAGATACGCAGTATTTT.

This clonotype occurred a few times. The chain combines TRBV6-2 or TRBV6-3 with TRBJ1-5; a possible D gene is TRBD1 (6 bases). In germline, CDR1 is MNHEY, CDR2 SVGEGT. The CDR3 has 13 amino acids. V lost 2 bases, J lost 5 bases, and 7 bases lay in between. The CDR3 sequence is CASSYAGDQPQHF. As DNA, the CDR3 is TGTGCCAGCAGTTACGCAGGGGATCAGCCCCAGCATTTT.

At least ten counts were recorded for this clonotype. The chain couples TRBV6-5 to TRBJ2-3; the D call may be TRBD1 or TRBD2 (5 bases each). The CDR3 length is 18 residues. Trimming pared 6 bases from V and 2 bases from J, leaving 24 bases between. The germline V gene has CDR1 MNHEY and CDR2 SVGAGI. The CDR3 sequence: CASSRGRLDYLPTDTQYF. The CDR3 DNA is TGTGCCAGCAGCCGGGGACGGTTAGACTACCTTCCCACAGATACGCAGTATTTT.

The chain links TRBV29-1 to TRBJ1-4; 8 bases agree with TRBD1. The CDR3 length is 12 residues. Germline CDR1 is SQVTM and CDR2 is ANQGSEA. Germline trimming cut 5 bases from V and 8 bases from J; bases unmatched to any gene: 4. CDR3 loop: CSVLQGDEKLFF. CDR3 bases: TGCAGCGTTTTACAGGGGGACGAAAAACTGTTTTTT.

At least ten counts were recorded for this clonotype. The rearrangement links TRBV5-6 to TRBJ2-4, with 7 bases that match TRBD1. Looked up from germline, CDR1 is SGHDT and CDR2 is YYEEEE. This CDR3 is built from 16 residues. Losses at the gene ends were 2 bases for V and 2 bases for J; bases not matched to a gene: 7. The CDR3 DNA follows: TGTGCCAGCAGCTTTGACAGGGCCCGAACCAAAAACATTCAGTACTTC. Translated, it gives CASSFDRARTKNIQYF.

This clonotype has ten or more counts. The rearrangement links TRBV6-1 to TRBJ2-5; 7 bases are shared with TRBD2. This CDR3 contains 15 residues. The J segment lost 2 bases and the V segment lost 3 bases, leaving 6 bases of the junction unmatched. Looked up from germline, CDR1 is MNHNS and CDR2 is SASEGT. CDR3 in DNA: TGTGCCAGCAGTGAGGGCGGGGGTCAACAAGAGACCCAGTACTTC. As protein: CASSEGGGQQETQYF.

The CDR3 here is CASRGQGNNSPLHF. The CDR3 nucleotides are TGTGCCAGTAGGGGACAGGGCAATAATTCACCCCTCCACTTT. J is TRBJ1-6 and V is TRBV19; 9 bases match TRBD1. Germline V gene data show CDR1 as LNHDA and CDR2 as SQIVND (reference sequence). The junction had 2 bases not matched to a gene; V was cut back by 6 bases and J by 5 bases. The CDR3 is 14 amino acids.

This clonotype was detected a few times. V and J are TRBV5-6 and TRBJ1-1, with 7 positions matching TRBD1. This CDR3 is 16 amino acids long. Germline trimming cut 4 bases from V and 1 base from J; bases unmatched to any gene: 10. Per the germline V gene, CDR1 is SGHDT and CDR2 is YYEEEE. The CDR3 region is CASSPETGAGNTEAFF. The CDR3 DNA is TGTGCCAGCAGCCCAGAAACAGGGGCCGGGAACACTGAAGCTTTCTTT.

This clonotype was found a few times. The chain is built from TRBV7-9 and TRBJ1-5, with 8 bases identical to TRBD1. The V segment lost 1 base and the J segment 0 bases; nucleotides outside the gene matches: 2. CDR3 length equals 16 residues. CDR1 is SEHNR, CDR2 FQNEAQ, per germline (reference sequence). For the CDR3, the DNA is TGTGCCAGCAGCTTAGGACAGGGGAGTAGCAATCAGCCCCAGCATTTT. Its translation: CASSLGQGSSNQPQHF.

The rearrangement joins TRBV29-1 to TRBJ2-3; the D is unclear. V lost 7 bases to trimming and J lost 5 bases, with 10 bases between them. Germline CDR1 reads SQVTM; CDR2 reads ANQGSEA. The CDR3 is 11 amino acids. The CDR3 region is CSADRVDTQYF. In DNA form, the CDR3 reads TGCAGCGCTGATCGAGTAGATACGCAGTATTTT.

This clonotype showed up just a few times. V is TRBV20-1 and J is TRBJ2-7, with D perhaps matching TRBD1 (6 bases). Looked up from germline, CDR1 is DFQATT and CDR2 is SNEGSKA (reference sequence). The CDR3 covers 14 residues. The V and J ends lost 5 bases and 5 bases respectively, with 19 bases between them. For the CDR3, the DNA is TGCAGTGCTGCGGCAGGGGAAGTTTTAGACGAGCAGTACTTC. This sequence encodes CSAAAGEVLDEQYF.

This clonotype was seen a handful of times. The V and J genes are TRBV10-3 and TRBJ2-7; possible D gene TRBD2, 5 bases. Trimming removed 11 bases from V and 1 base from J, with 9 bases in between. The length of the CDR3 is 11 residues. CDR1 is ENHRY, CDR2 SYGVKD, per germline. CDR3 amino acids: CAYGVSYEQYF. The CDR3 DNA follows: TGTGCCTACGGGGTATCCTACGAGCAGTACTTC.

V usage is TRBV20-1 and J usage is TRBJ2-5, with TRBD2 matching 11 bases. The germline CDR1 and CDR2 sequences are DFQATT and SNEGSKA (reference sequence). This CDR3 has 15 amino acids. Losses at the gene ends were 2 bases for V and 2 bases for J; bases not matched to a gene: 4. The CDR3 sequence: CSARSTSGAQETQYF. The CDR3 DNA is TGCAGTGCTAGATCGACTAGCGGGGCACAAGAGACCCAGTACTTC.

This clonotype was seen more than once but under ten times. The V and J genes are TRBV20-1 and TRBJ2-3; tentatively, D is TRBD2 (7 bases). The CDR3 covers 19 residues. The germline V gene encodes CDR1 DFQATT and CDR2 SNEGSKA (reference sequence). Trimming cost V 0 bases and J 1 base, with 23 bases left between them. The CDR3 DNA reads TGCAGTGCTAGAGATCGAAACCTGGGCGGGGGCGGGGGCACAGATACGCAGTATTTT. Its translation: CSARDRNLGGGGGTDTQYF.

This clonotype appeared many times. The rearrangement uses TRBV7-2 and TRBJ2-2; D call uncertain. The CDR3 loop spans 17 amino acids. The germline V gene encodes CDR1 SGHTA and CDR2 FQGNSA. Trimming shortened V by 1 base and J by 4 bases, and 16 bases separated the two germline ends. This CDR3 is CASSLVVSSRITGELFF. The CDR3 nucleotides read TGTGCCAGCAGCTTAGTAGTCTCGTCTCGAATCACCGGGGAGCTGTTTTTT. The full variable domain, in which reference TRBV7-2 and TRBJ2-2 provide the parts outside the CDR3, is GAGVSQSPSNKVTEKGKDVELRCDPISGHTALYWYRQSLGQGLEFLIYFQGNSAPDKSGLPSDRFSAERTGGSVSTLTIQRTQQEDSAVYLCASSLVVSSRITGELFFGEGSRLTVL.

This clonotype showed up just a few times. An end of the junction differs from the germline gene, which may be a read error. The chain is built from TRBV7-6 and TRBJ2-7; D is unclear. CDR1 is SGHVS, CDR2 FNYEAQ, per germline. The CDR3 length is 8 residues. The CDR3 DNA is TGTGCCAGCAGCTTATGGAACTTC. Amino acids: CASSLWNF.

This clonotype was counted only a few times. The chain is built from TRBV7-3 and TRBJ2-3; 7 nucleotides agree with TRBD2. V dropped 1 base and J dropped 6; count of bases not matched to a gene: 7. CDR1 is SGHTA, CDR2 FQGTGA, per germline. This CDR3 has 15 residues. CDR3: CASSLRLAPMDTQYF. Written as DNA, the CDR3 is TGTGCCAGCAGCTTAAGACTAGCCCCAATGGATACGCAGTATTTT.

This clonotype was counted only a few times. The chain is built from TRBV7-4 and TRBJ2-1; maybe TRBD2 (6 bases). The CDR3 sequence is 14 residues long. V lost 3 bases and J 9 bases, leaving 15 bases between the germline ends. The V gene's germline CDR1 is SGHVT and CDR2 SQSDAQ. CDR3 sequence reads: CASSFGGGSGEQFF. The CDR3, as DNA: TGTGCCAGCAGCTTCGGCGGAGGGAGTGGTGAGCAGTTCTTC.

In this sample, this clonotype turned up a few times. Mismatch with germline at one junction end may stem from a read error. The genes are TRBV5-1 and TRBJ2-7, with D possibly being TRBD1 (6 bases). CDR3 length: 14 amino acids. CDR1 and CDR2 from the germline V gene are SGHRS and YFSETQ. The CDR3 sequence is CASSLAGQNRGQSF. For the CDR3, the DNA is TGCGCCAGCAGCTTGGCTGGACAGAACAGAGGGCAGTCCTTC.

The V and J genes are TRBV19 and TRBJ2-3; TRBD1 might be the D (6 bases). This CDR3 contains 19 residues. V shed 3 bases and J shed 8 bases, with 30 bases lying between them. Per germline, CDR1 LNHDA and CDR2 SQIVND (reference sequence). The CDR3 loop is CASSIAYRDIEANRATQYF. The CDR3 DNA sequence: TGTGCCAGTAGTATCGCCTACCGGGACATTGAGGCCAATCGGGCTACGCAGTATTTT.

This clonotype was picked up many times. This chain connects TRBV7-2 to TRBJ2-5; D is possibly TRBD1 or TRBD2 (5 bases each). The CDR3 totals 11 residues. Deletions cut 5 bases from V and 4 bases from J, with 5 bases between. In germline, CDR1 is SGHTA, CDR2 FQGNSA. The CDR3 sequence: CASSGGETQYF. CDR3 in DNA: TGTGCCAGCAGCGGGGGAGAGACCCAGTACTTC.

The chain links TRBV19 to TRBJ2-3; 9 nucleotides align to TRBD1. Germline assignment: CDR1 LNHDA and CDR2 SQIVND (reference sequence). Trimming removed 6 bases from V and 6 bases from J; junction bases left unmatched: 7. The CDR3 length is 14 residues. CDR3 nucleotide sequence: TGTGCCAGTAGACCGGGACAGGGCCTTGATACGCAGTATTTT. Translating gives CASRPGQGLDTQYF.

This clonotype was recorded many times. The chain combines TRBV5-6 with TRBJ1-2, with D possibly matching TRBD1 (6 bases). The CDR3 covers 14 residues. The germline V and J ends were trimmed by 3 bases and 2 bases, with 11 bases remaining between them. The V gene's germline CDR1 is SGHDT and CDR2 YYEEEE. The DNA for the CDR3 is TGTGCCAGCAGCTCATTGGACAGAAACTATGGCTACACCTTC. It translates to CASSSLDRNYGYTF.

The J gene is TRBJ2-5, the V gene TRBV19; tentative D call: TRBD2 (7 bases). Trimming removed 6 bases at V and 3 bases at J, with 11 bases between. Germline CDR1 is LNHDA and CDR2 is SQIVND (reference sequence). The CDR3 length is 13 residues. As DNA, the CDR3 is TGTGCCAGTAGGGGGAGGGGGAAAGAGACCCAGTACTTC. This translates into CASRGRGKETQYF.